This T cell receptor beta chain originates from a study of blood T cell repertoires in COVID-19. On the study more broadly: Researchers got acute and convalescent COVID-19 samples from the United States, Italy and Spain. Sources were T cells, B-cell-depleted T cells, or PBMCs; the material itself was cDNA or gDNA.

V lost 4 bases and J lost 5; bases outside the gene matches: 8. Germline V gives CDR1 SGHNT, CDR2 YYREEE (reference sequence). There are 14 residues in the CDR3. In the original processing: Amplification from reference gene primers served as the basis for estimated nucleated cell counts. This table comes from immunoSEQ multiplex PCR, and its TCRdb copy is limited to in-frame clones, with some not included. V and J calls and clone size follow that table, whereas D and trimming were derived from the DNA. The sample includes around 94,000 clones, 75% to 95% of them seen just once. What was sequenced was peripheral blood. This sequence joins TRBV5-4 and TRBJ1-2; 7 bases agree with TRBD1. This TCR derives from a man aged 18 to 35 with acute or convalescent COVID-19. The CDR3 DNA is TGTGCCAGCAGCCCCCCCGGGACAGTATATGGCTACACCTTC. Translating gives CASSPPGTVYGYTF.